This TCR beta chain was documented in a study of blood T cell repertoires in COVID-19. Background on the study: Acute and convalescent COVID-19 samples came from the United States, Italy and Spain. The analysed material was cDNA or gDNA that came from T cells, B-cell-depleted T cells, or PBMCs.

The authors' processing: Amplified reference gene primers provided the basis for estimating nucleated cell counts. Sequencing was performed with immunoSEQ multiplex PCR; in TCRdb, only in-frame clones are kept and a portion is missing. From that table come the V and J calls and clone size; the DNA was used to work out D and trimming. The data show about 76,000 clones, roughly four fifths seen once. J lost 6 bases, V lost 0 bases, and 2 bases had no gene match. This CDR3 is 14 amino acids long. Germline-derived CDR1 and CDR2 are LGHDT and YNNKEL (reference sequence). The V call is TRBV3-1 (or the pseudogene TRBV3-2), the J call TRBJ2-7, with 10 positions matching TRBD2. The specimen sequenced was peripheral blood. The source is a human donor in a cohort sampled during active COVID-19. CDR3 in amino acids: CASSQDTSGAEQYF. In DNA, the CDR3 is TGTGCCAGCAGCCAAGATACTAGCGGGGCCGAGCAGTACTTC.